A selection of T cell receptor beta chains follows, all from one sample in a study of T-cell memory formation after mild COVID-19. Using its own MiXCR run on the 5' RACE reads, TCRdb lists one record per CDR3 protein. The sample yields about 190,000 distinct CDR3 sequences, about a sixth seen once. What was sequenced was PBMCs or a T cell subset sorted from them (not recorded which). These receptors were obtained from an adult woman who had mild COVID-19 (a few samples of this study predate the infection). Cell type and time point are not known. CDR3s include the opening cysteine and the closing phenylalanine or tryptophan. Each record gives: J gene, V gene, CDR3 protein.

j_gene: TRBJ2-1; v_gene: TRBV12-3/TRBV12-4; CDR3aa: CASSLFDEQFF
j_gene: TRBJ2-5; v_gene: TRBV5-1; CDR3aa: CASSLDPRETQYF
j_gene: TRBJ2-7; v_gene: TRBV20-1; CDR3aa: CSARTPEGRSSYEQYF
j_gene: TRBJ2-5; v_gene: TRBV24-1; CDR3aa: CATSDGRQGAITQYF
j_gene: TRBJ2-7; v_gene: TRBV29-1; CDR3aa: CSVERPGTVEQYF
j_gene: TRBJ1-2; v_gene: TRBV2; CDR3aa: CASTTQTNYGYTF
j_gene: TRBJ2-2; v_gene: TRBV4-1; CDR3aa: CASSYRGGPTNTGELFF
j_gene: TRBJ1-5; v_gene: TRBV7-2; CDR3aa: CASSFPGGPQHF
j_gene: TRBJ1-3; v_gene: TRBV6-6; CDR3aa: CASSYEETGTGNTIYF
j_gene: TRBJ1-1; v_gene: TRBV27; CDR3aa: CASSGGGRNAFF
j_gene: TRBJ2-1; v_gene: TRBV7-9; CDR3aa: CASEHGTRTYNEQFF
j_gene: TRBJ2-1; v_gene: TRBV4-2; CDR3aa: CASSQGGTSSYNEQFF
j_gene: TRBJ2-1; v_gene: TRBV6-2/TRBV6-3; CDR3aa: CASSYSGTSYNEQFF
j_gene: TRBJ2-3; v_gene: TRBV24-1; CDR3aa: CATSDGSGGSTDTQYF
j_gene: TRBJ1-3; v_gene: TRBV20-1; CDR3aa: CSARGLGNTIYF
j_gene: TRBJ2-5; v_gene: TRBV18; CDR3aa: CASSPRTGVETQYF
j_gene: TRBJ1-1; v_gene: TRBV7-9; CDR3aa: CASSLSDRGRDAFF
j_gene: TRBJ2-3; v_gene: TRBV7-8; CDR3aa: CASSLPLAGVYTDTQYF
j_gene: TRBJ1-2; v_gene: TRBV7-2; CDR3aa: CASSLSPPGFGYGYTF
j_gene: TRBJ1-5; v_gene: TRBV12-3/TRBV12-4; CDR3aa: CASSLGGNSNQPQHF
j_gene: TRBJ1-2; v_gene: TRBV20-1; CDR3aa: CSASGGTGLNYGYTF
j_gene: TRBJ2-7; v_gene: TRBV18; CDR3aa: CASSPSYSPLIRYEQYF
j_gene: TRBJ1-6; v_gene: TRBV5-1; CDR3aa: CASRSATPSSPLHF
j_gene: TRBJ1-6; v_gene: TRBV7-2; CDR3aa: CASSLGGGRGNSPLHF
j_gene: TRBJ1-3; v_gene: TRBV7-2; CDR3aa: CASTPAGWEPGNTIYF
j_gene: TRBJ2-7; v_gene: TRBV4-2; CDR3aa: CASSSSGSSSYEQYF
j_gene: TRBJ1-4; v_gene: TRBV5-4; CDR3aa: CASSLEVAIADEKLFF